These T cell receptor beta chains were read from a single sample in a study of cytomegalovirus exposure and HLA in healthy donors. Assay used: immunoSEQ multiplex PCR; TCRdb lists only in-frame clones, some missing. The profile shows 100,000 to 150,000 clones, around 82% of them singletons. The sequencing sample was made of PBMCs. All receptors come from a man aged 25-45 years in good health and CMV-seropositive. Each CDR3 is given without its conserved first and last residue. Fields, in order: V gene, CDR3 protein.

V: TRBV4-3; CDR3: ASSPRSRDTGELF
V: TRBV19; CDR3: ASSAGTGLDNYGYT
V: TRBV5-3; CDR3: ARSPSGPYADTQY
V: TRBV6-1; CDR3: ASSEGRQANTGELF
V: TRBV7-2; CDR3: ASSLWSSPTEQY
V: TRBV18; CDR3: ASSPPNGDGYT
V: TRBV27; CDR3: ASSPNRDSYTDTQY
V: TRBV6-1; CDR3: ASSEGQGGGETQY
V: TRBV6-6; CDR3: ASSSGGEQY
V: TRBV2; CDR3: ASSEALGTGYGYT
V: TRBV28; CDR3: ASSSPRLARLYQETQY
V: TRBV7-9; CDR3: ASTLARVNTEAF
V: TRBV6-5; CDR3: ASSPAGASTDTQY
V: TRBV5-6; CDR3: VSSFGARGTGVSYEQY
V: TRBV18; CDR3: ASSPGPRADTQY
V: TRBV4-2; CDR3: ASSQDPLAGGPYEQY
V: TRBV18; CDR3: ASSDRDRGRGETQY
V: TRBV6-1; CDR3: ASSEFQLNTEAF
V: TRBV28; CDR3: ASSLKGQGISRAF
V: TRBV7-9; CDR3: APGGSGANVLT
V: TRBV10-1; CDR3: ASGAGLDTQY
V: TRBV5-1; CDR3: ASSPGLAFSTDTQY
V: TRBV4-2; CDR3: ASSQDGVGGYGYT
V: TRBV19; CDR3: ASSGRGHVWTEAF
V: TRBV25-1; CDR3: ATSGRANYGYT
V: TRBV9; CDR3: ASSVGASGSYNEQF
V: TRBV5-1; CDR3: ASSLTGPNEQF